This TCR beta chain came from a study of T cells in tuberculosis. Background on the study: CD1B tetramers identified T cells specific for mycobacterial lipid GMM. General study findings and limits: Cases with active tuberculosis were adults, while controls were adolescents.

Time point of the sample: new active TB diagnosis, blood taken before or within 7 days of starting treatment. With regard to this clone: Its antigen is unknown.

Trimming cost V 0 bases and J 4 bases, with 10 bases left between them. This CDR3 is 16 amino acids long. CDR1 is PRHDT, CDR2 FYEKMQ, per germline (reference sequence). Measured with immunoSEQ multiplex PCR; TCRdb has only the in-frame clones, and not every one. The sample lists over 30,000 clones; over 85% were seen once. This TCR was recovered from an adult with tuberculosis. The chain recombines TRBV13 with TRBJ1-6; D possibly corresponds to TRBD1 (6 bases). Sample: PBMCs, taken at tuberculosis diagnosis. The CDR3 DNA reads TGTGCCAGCAGCTTAGGAAGACAGGAGTATAATTCACCCCTCCACTTT. Its protein is CASSLGRQEYNSPLHF. The variable domain in full, completed from reference TRBV13 and TRBJ1-6, reads AAGVIQSPRHLIKEKRETATLKCYPIPRHDTVYWYQQGPGQDPQFLISFYEKMQSDKGSIPDRFSAQQFSDYHSELNMSSLELGDSALYFCASSLGRQEYNSPLHFGNGTRLTVT.